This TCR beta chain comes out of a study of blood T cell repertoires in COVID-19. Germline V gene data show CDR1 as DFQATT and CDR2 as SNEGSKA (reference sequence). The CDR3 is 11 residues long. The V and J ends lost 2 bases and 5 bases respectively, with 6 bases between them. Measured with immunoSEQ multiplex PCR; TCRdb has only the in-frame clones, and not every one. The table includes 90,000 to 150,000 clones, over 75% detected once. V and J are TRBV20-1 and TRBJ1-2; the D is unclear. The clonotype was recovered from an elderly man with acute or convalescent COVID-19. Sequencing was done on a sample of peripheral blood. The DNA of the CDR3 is TGCAGTGCTAGACCGGAGTATGGCTACACCTTC. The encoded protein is CSARPEYGYTF.